This T cell receptor (beta chain) came from a study of cytomegalovirus exposure and HLA in healthy donors. General study points: Cytomegalovirus-associated TCR beta chains were listed, numbering roughly 150. Of the V segments, some could not be distinguished, including TRBV6-2 and TRBV6-3, and were excluded. A later analysis reportedly identified an Asian-associated ancestry cluster as carrying fewer N-insertions than the 666-donor mean.

The PCR made use of 60 Vbeta and 13 Jbeta primers. The protocol was immunoSEQ multiplex PCR, while the TCRdb copy is restricted to in-frame clones and leaves out a portion. The repertoire consists of approximately 130,000 clones, with roughly 60% occurring once and the leading ten covering approximately 2.5%. CDR1 SGHNT and CDR2 YENEEA come from the germline V gene. Germline trimming cut 5 bases from V and 2 bases from J; bases unmatched to any gene: 8. The CDR3 runs to 15 residues. Regarding this clone: The target antigen is unknown.

The sample taken for sequencing was PBMCs. This chain connects TRBV11-3 to TRBJ1-1, with 7 bases fitting TRBD1. The TCR originated in a woman aged 35 to 49 in good health and CMV-seronegative. CDR3 region: CASSPTGTANTEAFF. CDR3 coding DNA: TGTGCCAGCAGCCCCACCGGGACAGCCAACACTGAAGCTTTCTTT.